Below, one T cell receptor beta chain is given with its context. The germline V gene has CDR1 LGHDT and CDR2 YNNKEL (reference sequence). Trimming stripped 1 base from V and 4 bases from J, with 5 bases between. The CDR3 runs 13 residues. These data come from a study of blood T cell repertoires in COVID-19. TCRdb's copy holds only in-frame clones and misses some; the assay was immunoSEQ multiplex PCR. Among over 85,000 clones listed, roughly 90% were seen once. This TCR came from a male donor with acute or convalescent COVID-19. The rearrangement uses TRBV3-1 (or the pseudogene TRBV3-2) and TRBJ1-5; possible D gene TRBD1, 5 bases. Source material: peripheral blood. CDR3 DNA: TGTGCCAGCAGCCAAGGGACAAATCAGCCCCAGCATTTT. This codes for CASSQGTNQPQHF.